These T cell receptor beta chains were read from a single sample in a study of blood T cell repertoires in COVID-19. Clones were read by immunoSEQ multiplex PCR, and TCRdb kept only the in-frame ones, dropping some. The table includes over 130,000 clones, 70% to 90% detected once. Material for sequencing was peripheral blood. These receptor sequences come from a human donor in a cohort sampled during active COVID-19. The CDR3 runs from the conserved cysteine through the conserved F or W. Each record gives: CDR3 DNA, CDR3 protein, clone size, D gene, V gene, J gene. D genes are given only for firm matches. Size is omitted from some rows. Given values are once, few, many or a class for expanded clones.

TGTGCCAGCAGTGCTCAGGTTGGCATTGGAAACACCATATATTTT	CASSAQVGIGNTIYF	-	-	TRBV2	TRBJ1-3
TGTGCCAGCAGTTTAGCACAGTCGAACACTGAAGCTTTCTTT	CASSLAQSNTEAFF	-	-	TRBV28	TRBJ1-1
TGCGCCAGCAGCTTGGGGGACACCCTTTACGAGCAGTACTTC	CASSLGDTLYEQYF	-	-	TRBV5-1	TRBJ2-7
TGTGCCAGCTCACCACAACTAGCGGGGGGTAGCTCTGGGGCCAACGTCCTGACTTTC	CASSPQLAGGSSGANVLTF	-	TRBD2	TRBV18	TRBJ2-6
TGTGCCAGCAGCTTTAGAGAGTTTCGCTACAATGAGCAGTTCTTC	CASSFREFRYNEQFF	-	-	TRBV5-4	TRBJ2-1
TGTGCCAGCAGCTTAGCGGGAGATGGCACAGATACGCAGTATTTT	CASSLAGDGTDTQYF	-	-	TRBV11-2	TRBJ2-3
TGTGCCACCACGACAGGGGGGACAGATACGCAGTATTTT	CATTTGGTDTQYF	-	TRBD1	TRBV28	TRBJ2-3
TGTGCCAGCGTCGGTCTAGCCAAAAACATTCAGTACTTC	CASVGLAKNIQYF	-	-	TRBV2	TRBJ2-4
TGTGCCAGCAGCTTACCCGGACAGGTCAACGAGCAGTACTTC	CASSLPGQVNEQYF	-	TRBD1	TRBV11-2	TRBJ2-7
TGTGCCAGCTCACCACGTAGACCAGGTCGCTCTGGAAACACCATATATTTT	CASSPRRPGRSGNTIYF	-	-	TRBV18	TRBJ1-3
TGCGCCAGCAGTCCTGGTCAGGGCAGCTATGGCTACACCTTC	CASSPGQGSYGYTF	once	-	TRBV5-1	TRBJ1-2
TGTGCCAGCTCACCCGGACAGGGGATTGGTTCACCCCTCCACTTT	CASSPGQGIGSPLHF	-	TRBD1	TRBV18	TRBJ1-6
TGTGCCAGCAGCTGGGGGGGAGCCACTGAAGCTTTCTTT	CASSWGGATEAFF	-	-	TRBV5-4	TRBJ1-1
TGTGCCAGCAGTTTACCAGGGGGCTCACCCCTCCACTTT	CASSLPGGSPLHF	few	TRBD1	TRBV6-5	TRBJ1-6
TGTGCCAGCAGTACTTCAGGGTATGGCTACACCTTC	CASSTSGYGYTF	once	-	TRBV12-3/TRBV12-4	TRBJ1-2
TGTGCCAGCAGTACATCCGGGACAGGGGGAAGGAATGAGCAGTTCTTC	CASSTSGTGGRNEQFF	-	TRBD1	TRBV2	TRBJ2-1
TGTGCCAGCAGCTTGGGAGCGACAGGGGCAGATACGCAGTATTTT	CASSLGATGADTQYF	-	TRBD1	TRBV5-5	TRBJ2-3
TGTGCCAGCAGCGACAGGGGGCGCGGGGGCTACACCTTC	CASSDRGRGGYTF	once	TRBD1	TRBV3-1/TRBV3-2	TRBJ1-2
TGTGCCAGCTCAGATGGATCCGTGACTAGTCCGTACTTC	CASSDGSVTSPYF	-	-	TRBV18	TRBJ2-5
TGTGCCAGCAGTAACCGGGACACAGTTTGGGGTACGCAGTATTTT	CASSNRDTVWGTQYF	once	-	TRBV6-5	TRBJ2-3
TGTGCCAGCACTCCAGGGGGCAGGGGCACTGAAGCTTTCTTT	CASTPGGRGTEAFF	once	TRBD1	TRBV28	TRBJ1-1
TGTGCCAGCAGCTTAGGCCGCGATGAGCAGTACTTC	CASSLGRDEQYF	-	-	TRBV13	TRBJ2-7
TGTGCCAGCAGTGGGGGGACAGGGGGCACTTACGAGCAGTACTTC	CASSGGTGGTYEQYF	few	TRBD1	TRBV27	TRBJ2-7
TGTGCCAGCACCAACTACCTGAGCACAGATACGCAGTATTTT	CASTNYLSTDTQYF	-	-	TRBV7-2	TRBJ2-3
TGTGCCAGCAGCCGACTAGCCGACAATGAGCAGTTCTTC	CASSRLADNEQFF	-	TRBD2	TRBV11-2	TRBJ2-1
TGTGCCAGCAGTTTGGGACACCAGGGCGAAGCTTTCTTT	CASSLGHQGEAFF	-	-	TRBV7-9	TRBJ1-1
TGCGCCAGCAGCCAAGCTTCTAGCGGGATCTACGAGCAGTACTTC	CASSQASSGIYEQYF	-	TRBD2	TRBV4-1	TRBJ2-7
TGTGCCAGCAGCTCTGAACTAGTCGCCGGGGAGCTGTTTTTT	CASSSELVAGELFF	-	-	TRBV7-9	TRBJ2-2
TGTGCCACCAGCAGGATCGGGACAGGGACGTATGGCTACACCTTC	CATSRIGTGTYGYTF	many	TRBD1	TRBV15	TRBJ1-2
TGTGCCAGCAGTCCCCGGAGGGCCTTATCCGAGCAGTACTTC	CASSPRRALSEQYF	-	-	TRBV2	TRBJ2-7
TGTGCCAGCAGCCGGGACATCTACGAGCAGTACTTC	CASSRDIYEQYF	once	-	TRBV12-3/TRBV12-4	TRBJ2-7
TGTGCCAGCAGTTCCCTCACAGGGGACCCCTACGAGCAGTACTTC	CASSSLTGDPYEQYF	-	TRBD1	TRBV28	TRBJ2-7
TGTGCCAGCAGCTTTTCAATGAACACTGAAGCTTTCTTT	CASSFSMNTEAFF	once	-	TRBV7-3	TRBJ1-1
TGTGCCACGTCGGACAGGGTGTTCTATAATTCACCCCTCCACTTT	CATSDRVFYNSPLHF	-	TRBD1	TRBV10-3	TRBJ1-6
TGTGCCAGTAGTACGGGGACAGGGATCTCTGGAAACACCATATATTTT	CASSTGTGISGNTIYF	once	TRBD1	TRBV19	TRBJ1-3
TGTGCCTGGAGTACACAGGGGGCGGGTGAAAAACTGTTTTTT	CAWSTQGAGEKLFF	-	TRBD1	TRBV30	TRBJ1-4
TGTGCAAGTCGCTTAAGTACAGGAGAAGATTCCTACGAGCAGTACTTC	CASRLSTGEDSYEQYF	-	-	TRBV12-2	TRBJ2-7
TGTGCCAGCAGTACCCTCTTTGGCGGGCGGAGGGGAAGTGAGCAGTTCTTC	CASSTLFGGRRGSEQFF	-	-	TRBV27	TRBJ2-1
TGTGCCAGTAGTACCTTTCTAGCGGGAGGCTACGAGCAGTACTTC	CASSTFLAGGYEQYF	-	TRBD2	TRBV19	TRBJ2-7
TGTGCCAGCAGCCTCAGTGTAATGAACACTGAAGCTTTCTTT	CASSLSVMNTEAFF	-	-	TRBV7-8	TRBJ1-1
TGCGCCAGCAGCTTGTCAAGGAGTGATGAGCAGTTCTTC	CASSLSRSDEQFF	-	-	TRBV5-1	TRBJ2-1
TGTGCCTCCTCCGGGACAGGGCTCGGGGAGCAGTTCTTC	CASSGTGLGEQFF	-	TRBD1	TRBV5-4	TRBJ2-1
TGTGCCAGCAGCGCGGCCCCCGGGACAGAGTCTAACTATGGCTACACCTTC	CASSAAPGTESNYGYTF	-	TRBD1	TRBV7-8	TRBJ1-2
TGTGCCAGCAGATCCCTCGGACTTGCCGGGGAGCTGTTTTTT	CASRSLGLAGELFF	-	-	TRBV25-1	TRBJ2-2
TGTGCCAGCAGTTCAAGGACAGGCGGGTATAGTGGCTACACCTTC	CASSSRTGGYSGYTF	once	TRBD1	TRBV27	TRBJ1-2